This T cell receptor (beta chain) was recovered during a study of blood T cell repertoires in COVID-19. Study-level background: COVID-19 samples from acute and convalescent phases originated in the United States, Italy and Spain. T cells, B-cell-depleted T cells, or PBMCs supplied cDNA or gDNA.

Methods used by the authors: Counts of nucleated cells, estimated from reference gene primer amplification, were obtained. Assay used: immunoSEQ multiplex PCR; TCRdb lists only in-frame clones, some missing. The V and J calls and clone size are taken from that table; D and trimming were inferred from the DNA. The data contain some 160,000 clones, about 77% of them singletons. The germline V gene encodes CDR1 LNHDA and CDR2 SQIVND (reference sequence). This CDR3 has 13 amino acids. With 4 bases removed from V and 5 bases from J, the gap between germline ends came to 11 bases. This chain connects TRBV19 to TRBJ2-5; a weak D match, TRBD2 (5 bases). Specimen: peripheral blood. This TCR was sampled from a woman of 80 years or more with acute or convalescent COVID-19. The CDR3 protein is CASSSTRVETQYF. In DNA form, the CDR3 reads TGTGCCAGTAGTAGTACGAGGGTGGAGACCCAGTACTTC.